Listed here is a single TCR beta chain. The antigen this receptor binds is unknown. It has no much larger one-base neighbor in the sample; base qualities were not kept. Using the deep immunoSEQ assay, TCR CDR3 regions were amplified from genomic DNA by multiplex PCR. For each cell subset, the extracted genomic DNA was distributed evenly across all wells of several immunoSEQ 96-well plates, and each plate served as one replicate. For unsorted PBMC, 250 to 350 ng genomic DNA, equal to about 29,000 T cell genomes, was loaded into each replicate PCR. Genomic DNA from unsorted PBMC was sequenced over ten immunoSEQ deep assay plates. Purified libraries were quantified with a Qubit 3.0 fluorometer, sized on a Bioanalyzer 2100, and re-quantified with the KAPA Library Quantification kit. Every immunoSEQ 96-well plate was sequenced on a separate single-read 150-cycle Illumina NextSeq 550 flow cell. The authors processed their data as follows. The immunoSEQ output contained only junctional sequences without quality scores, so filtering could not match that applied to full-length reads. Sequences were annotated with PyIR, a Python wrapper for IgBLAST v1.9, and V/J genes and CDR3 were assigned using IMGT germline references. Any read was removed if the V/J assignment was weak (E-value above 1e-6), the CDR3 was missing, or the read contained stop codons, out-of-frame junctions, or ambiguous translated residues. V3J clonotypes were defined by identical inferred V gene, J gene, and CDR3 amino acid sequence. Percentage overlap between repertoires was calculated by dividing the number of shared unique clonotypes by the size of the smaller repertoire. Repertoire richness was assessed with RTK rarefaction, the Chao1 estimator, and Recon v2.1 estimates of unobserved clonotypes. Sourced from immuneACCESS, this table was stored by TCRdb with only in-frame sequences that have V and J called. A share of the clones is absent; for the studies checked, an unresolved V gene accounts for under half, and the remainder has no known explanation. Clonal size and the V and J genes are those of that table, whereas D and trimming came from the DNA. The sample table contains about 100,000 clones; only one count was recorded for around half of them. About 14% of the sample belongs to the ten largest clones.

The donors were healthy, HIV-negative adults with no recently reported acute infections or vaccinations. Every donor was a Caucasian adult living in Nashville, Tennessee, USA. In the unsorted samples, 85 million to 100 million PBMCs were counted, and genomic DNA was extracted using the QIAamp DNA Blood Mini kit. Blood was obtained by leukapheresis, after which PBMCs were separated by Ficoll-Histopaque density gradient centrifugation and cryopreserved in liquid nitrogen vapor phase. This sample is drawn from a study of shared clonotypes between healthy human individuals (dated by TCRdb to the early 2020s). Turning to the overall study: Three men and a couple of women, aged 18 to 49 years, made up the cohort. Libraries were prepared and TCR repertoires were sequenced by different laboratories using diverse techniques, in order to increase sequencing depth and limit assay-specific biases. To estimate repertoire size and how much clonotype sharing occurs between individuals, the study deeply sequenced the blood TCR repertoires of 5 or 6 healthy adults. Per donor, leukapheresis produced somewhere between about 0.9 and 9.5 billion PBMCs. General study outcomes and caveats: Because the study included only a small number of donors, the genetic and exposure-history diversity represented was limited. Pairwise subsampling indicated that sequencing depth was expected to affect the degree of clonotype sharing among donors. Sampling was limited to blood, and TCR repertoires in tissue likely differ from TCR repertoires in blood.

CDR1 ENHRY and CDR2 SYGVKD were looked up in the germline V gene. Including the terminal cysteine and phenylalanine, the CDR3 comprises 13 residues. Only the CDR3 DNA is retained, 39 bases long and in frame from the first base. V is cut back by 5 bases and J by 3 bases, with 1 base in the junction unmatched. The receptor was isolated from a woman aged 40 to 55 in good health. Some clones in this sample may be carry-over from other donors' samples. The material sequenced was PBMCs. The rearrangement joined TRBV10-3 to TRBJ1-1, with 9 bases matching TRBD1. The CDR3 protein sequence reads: CAISRTGDTEAFF. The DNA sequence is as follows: TGTGCCATCAGTAGGACAGGGGACACTGAAGCTTTCTTT.